The 30 T cell receptor beta chains given below trace back to one sample, sequenced in a study of T-cell memory formation after mild COVID-19 (TCRdb year 2021). Library generation was performed with 5' RACE. Sequencing was performed on an Illumina NovaSeq 6000. The public reads were run again by TCRdb, first through fastp at Q25 and then through MiXCR, and only productive beta chains were kept. Identical CDR3 protein sequences are pooled into one entry, listed with their most common genes and DNA. The sample has around 200,000 distinct CDR3 sequences on record, 16% of them singletons. The ten largest clones take up approximately 2.2% of the sample. Sequenced material: PBMCs or a T cell subset sorted from them (not recorded which). The receptors were sampled from an adult woman who had mild COVID-19 (a few samples of this study predate the infection). The sample titles of this study are shuffled in the database, so cell type and time point are left out; the donor was told from shared clones.

V gene TRBV5-1 combines with J gene TRBJ2-7, with D tentatively TRBD1 (5 bases). The V end lost 0 bases, the J end lost 6 bases, and 10 bases lay between the germline ends. The length of the CDR3 is 13 residues. Germline values: CDR1 SGHRS, CDR2 YFSETQ. The CDR3 is CASSLAVGREQYF. Written as DNA, the CDR3 is TGCGCCAGCAGCTTGGCCGTGGGGCGCGAGCAGTACTTC. The full variable domain, rest sourced from reference TRBV5-1 and TRBJ2-7, is KAGVTQTPRYLIKTRGQQVTLSCSPISGHRSVSWYQQTPGQGLQFLFEYFSETQRNKGNFPGRFSGRQFSNSRSEMNVSTLELGDSALYLCASSLAVGREQYFGPGTRLTVT.

The gene calls are TRBV5-1 and TRBJ2-5, with TRBD1 matching 7 bases. The CDR3 consists of 15 residues. J gave up 4 bases and V 2 bases, and 8 bases lay outside the gene matches. Germline V CDR1 and CDR2: SGHRS, YFSETQ. Written as DNA, the CDR3 is TGCGCCAGCAGCTTAACAGGGGATTATGCAGAGACCCAGTACTTC. Its protein product is CASSLTGDYAETQYF.

The CDR3 here is CATSEGLAGGPQETQYF. The CDR3 DNA reads as TGTGCCACCAGTGAGGGGCTAGCGGGGGGCCCCCAAGAGACCCAGTACTTC. The chain has TRBV24-1 and TRBJ2-5; 11 bases are a match to TRBD2. The CDR3 has 17 residues. Per the germline V gene, CDR1 is KGHDR and CDR2 is SFDVKD. Trimming removed 4 bases from V and 1 base from J; junction bases left unmatched: 7.

This clonotype was found a few times. The gene calls are TRBV29-1 and TRBJ2-3, with 11 bases lining up with TRBD2. With V trimmed by 4 bases and J by 0 bases, 3 bases remained unmatched. This CDR3 contains 15 residues. Looked up from germline, CDR1 is SQVTM and CDR2 is ANQGSEA. CDR3 region: CSVGRLAGSTDTQYF. CDR3 nucleotides: TGCAGCGTTGGCCGACTAGCGGGAAGCACAGATACGCAGTATTTT.

This clonotype was counted many times. This chain links TRBV12-3 or TRBV12-4 with TRBJ2-5; 9 bases line up with TRBD2. V lost 6 bases and J lost 5; bases outside the gene matches: 7. This CDR3 contains 14 residues. The CDR3: CASSLSGLAETQYF. The CDR3 nucleotides are TGTGCCAGCAGCCTATCGGGACTAGCTGAGACCCAGTACTTC.

This clonotype was found a few times. The chain uses TRBV20-1 and TRBJ2-7; 13 bases are a match to TRBD2. Germline-derived CDR1 and CDR2 are DFQATT and SNEGSKA (reference sequence). V was pared by 5 bases and J by 5 bases, with 6 bases of the junction left unmatched. This CDR3 spans 14 amino acids. CDR3 residues: CSAQGLAGRNEQYF. The DNA of the CDR3 is TGCAGTGCTCAGGGACTAGCGGGACGGAACGAGCAGTACTTC.

In this sample, this clonotype turned up a few times. The chain combines TRBV6-2 or TRBV6-3 with TRBJ2-1; 8 bases map to TRBD1. Trimming cost V 6 bases and J 8 bases; bases outside gene matches: 3. The CDR3 is 12 residues long. CDR1 and CDR2 from the germline V gene are MNHEY and SVGEGT. The CDR3 region has the DNA TGTGCCAGCAGCGACAGGGGTTATGAGCAGTTCTTC. Translating it yields CASSDRGYEQFF.

This clonotype was found a few times. V usage is TRBV7-2 and J usage is TRBJ2-7, with TRBD1 as a possible D gene (7 bases). CDR1 SGHTA and CDR2 FQGNSA come from the germline V gene. The V gene lost 3 bases and the J gene lost 5 bases, with 20 bases spanning the gap. The CDR3 length is 16 residues. CDR3 in amino acids: CASSLPGGNSGDEQYF. Here the CDR3 DNA reads TGTGCCAGCAGCTTGCCAGGGGGAAACTCGGGGGACGAGCAGTACTTC.

The chain carries TRBV10-3 and TRBJ2-5; 9 bases line up with TRBD1. This CDR3 is built from 15 residues. V shed 1 base and J 2 bases; nucleotides not matched to a gene: 2. In germline, CDR1 is ENHRY, CDR2 SYGVKD. The chain's CDR3 is CAISEYRGLQETQYF. The DNA for the CDR3 is TGTGCCATCAGTGAGTACAGGGGGCTGCAAGAGACCCAGTACTTC.

This clonotype was detected a few times. The chain recombines TRBV5-1 with TRBJ2-1; possibly TRBD1 or TRBD2 for D (6 bases each). Deletions cut 1 base from V and 10 bases from J, with 24 bases between. The CDR3 spans 17 residues. Germline CDR1 is SGHRS and CDR2 is YFSETQ. The CDR3 region has the DNA TGCGCCAGCAGCTTGATGGGGGGCTCGGCAGGGTCGGGGGAGCAGTTCTTC. It codes for CASSLMGGSAGSGEQFF.

This clonotype has ten or more counts. This chain links TRBV20-1 with TRBJ2-3; TRBD2 aligns across 11 bases. This CDR3 region has 17 residues. Looked up from germline, CDR1 is DFQATT and CDR2 is SNEGSKA (reference sequence). The trim removed 2 bases at V and 3 bases at J, leaving 10 bases unmatched. The CDR3 here is CSARLAGGRSGTDTQYF. CDR3 nucleotides: TGCAGTGCTAGATTAGCGGGGGGGAGGAGTGGGACAGATACGCAGTATTTT.

This clonotype was counted between two and nine times. The chain couples TRBV5-1 to TRBJ2-3; unclear D gene. The CDR3 runs 15 residues. Trimming shortened V by 0 bases and J by 0 bases, and 8 bases separated the two germline ends. Germline V CDR1 and CDR2: SGHRS, YFSETQ. DNA for the CDR3: TGCGCCAGCAGCTTGGACGGCCTAAGCACAGATACGCAGTATTTT. Encoded protein: CASSLDGLSTDTQYF.

This clonotype has a count of ten or more. The chain joins TRBV12-3 or TRBV12-4 to TRBJ2-7; D call uncertain. V was cut by 5 bases and J by 5 bases, with 7 bases left in between. The CDR3 runs 11 residues. The DNA of the CDR3 is TGTGCCAGCAGTCAAGCCCACGAGCAGTACTTC. Protein sequence: CASSQAHEQYF.

The genes are TRBV27 and TRBJ2-5; the D call may be TRBD1 or TRBD2 (5 bases each). With 0 bases removed from V and 4 bases from J, the gap between germline ends came to 9 bases. CDR1 and CDR2 from the germline V gene are MNHEY and SMNVEV (reference sequence). This CDR3 comprises 14 residues. For the CDR3, the DNA is TGTGCCAGCAGTTTATCCGGGACCCCAGAGACCCAGTACTTC. Translation gives CASSLSGTPETQYF.

The gene calls are TRBV6-5 and TRBJ1-1; maybe TRBD1 (5 bases). The CDR3 runs 16 residues. The germline V gene encodes CDR1 MNHEY and CDR2 SVGAGI. V dropped 2 bases and J dropped 1 base, with 14 bases sitting between them. The CDR3 region is CASSYRKGLPNTEAFF. In nucleotides, the CDR3 is TGTGCCAGCAGTTACAGAAAGGGACTACCGAACACTGAAGCTTTCTTT.

The chain links TRBV25-1 to TRBJ2-7, with 10 bases fitting TRBD2. Germline-derived CDR1 and CDR2 are MGHDK and SYGVNS. The CDR3 sequence is 14 residues long. Germline trimming cut 3 bases from V and 4 bases from J; bases unmatched to any gene: 3. The DNA of the CDR3 is TGTGCCAGCAGTGAGACTAGCGGGTGGTACGAGCAGTACTTC. Translating gives CASSETSGWYEQYF.

This chain joins TRBV30 and TRBJ2-7; D ambiguous. The CDR3 sequence is 14 residues long. Germline V gene sequence: CDR1 GTSNPN, CDR2 SVGIG (reference sequence). V was shortened by 1 base and J by 4 bases, with 14 bases between the two germline ends. The CDR3 loop reads CAWSAQRKWYEQYF. The CDR3 coding sequence is TGTGCCTGGAGTGCACAACGCAAATGGTACGAGCAGTACTTC.

This clonotype has at least ten counts. CDR3 protein: CASSQGAEPPYNEQFF. The CDR3 nucleotides read TGCGCCAGCAGCCAAGGAGCGGAGCCACCCTACAATGAGCAGTTCTTC. The chain carries TRBV4-3 and TRBJ2-1, with a tentative D call TRBD2 (5 bases). The CDR3 loop spans 16 amino acids. Trimming shortened V by 1 base and J by 2 bases, and 12 bases separated the two germline ends. Germline V gene lookup returns CDR1 LGHNA and CDR2 YSLEER.

This clonotype occurred many times. The chain recombines TRBV7-2 with TRBJ1-1; D ambiguous. Germline lookup yields CDR1 SGHTA and CDR2 FQGNSA. This CDR3 is 12 amino acids long. Trimming stripped 5 bases from V and 5 bases from J, with 9 bases between. This chain's CDR3 is CASSPGGTEAFF. The CDR3 DNA reads TGTGCCAGCAGCCCGGGAGGGACTGAAGCTTTCTTT. Full variable domain (missing parts from reference TRBV7-2 and TRBJ1-1): GAGVSQSPSNKVTEKGKDVELRCDPISGHTALYWYRQSLGQGLEFLIYFQGNSAPDKSGLPSDRFSAERTGGSVSTLTIQRTQQEDSAVYLCASSPGGTEAFFGQGTRLTVV.

This clonotype came up a few times. This chain connects TRBV19 to TRBJ2-3; 8 bases line up with TRBD1. Germline V lookup: CDR1 LNHDA, CDR2 SQIVND (reference sequence). V lost 11 bases and J lost 5; bases outside the gene matches: 9. This CDR3 has 13 residues. Written as DNA, the CDR3 is TGTGCCTCCTCCAGGGGGCTAGGAGATACGCAGTATTTT. Its translation is CASSRGLGDTQYF.

This chain uses TRBV5-1 with TRBJ2-1; 12 nucleotides align to TRBD2. V shed 1 base, J shed 0 bases, and the junction held 14 bases outside the gene matches. CDR3 length: 21 residues. The germline CDR1 and CDR2 sequences are SGHRS and YFSETQ. The DNA for the CDR3 is TGCGCCAGCAGCTTGCAACAGCCGGGACTAGCGGGCCCTAACTCCTACAATGAGCAGTTCTTC. This codes for CASSLQQPGLAGPNSYNEQFF.

This chain links TRBV7-8 with TRBJ2-1, with D possibly matching TRBD1 (5 bases). This CDR3 comprises 16 residues. Looked up from germline, CDR1 is SGHVS and CDR2 is FQNEAQ. V shed 1 base and J shed 4 bases, with 14 bases lying between them. CDR3 DNA: TGTGCCAGCAGCTTAGTTGCAGGGATGATTTACAATGAGCAGTTCTTC. Protein sequence: CASSLVAGMIYNEQFF.

The V gene is TRBV29-1, the J gene TRBJ2-1; 9 nucleotides line up with TRBD2. Germline V CDR1 and CDR2: SQVTM, ANQGSEA. Unmatched junction bases numbered 7, after V lost 0 bases and J lost 7 bases. CDR3 length: 15 residues. The CDR3 spells CSVEEISGSENEQFF. Here the CDR3 DNA reads TGCAGCGTTGAAGAGATTAGCGGGAGTGAAAATGAGCAGTTCTTC.

V gene TRBV7-8 combines with J gene TRBJ2-1, with D tentatively TRBD2 (5 bases). Deletions cut 6 bases from V and 7 bases from J, with 10 bases between. This CDR3 contains 12 residues. Germline CDR1 is SGHVS and CDR2 is FQNEAQ. The DNA of the CDR3 is TGTGCCAGCAGTCGGGATTCGAATGAGCAGTTCTTC. Protein sequence: CASSRDSNEQFF.

This clonotype appeared a few times. The chain has TRBV4-1 and TRBJ2-3; TRBD2 matches at 10 bases. V lost 4 bases and J lost 5; bases outside the gene matches: 15. The CDR3 is 18 residues long. Looked up from germline, CDR1 is MGHRA and CDR2 is YSYEKL. The CDR3 DNA follows: TGCGCCAGCAGCCGGCAAGATTTAGCGGGGGGCCAACTAGATACGCAGTATTTT. Its translation is CASSRQDLAGGQLDTQYF.

The V gene is TRBV9, the J gene TRBJ2-7, with unresolved D. The germline gives CDR1 SGDLS, CDR2 YYNGEE. V lost 4 bases and J 1 base, leaving 12 bases between the germline ends. There are 14 residues in the CDR3. CDR3 DNA: TGTGCCAGCAGCCGAAGCCCGGATTCCTACGAGCAGTACTTC. The encoded protein is CASSRSPDSYEQYF.

This clonotype appeared a few times. V is TRBV18 and J is TRBJ2-5; TRBD1 agrees at 8 bases. Germline V lookup: CDR1 KGHSH, CDR2 LQKENI. V was clipped by 2 bases and J by 5 bases; unmatched bases: 13. This CDR3 is 17 amino acids long. The CDR3 coding sequence is TGTGCCAGCTCACCAAGGACCGGGACAGGTCATTCGGAGACCCAGTACTTC. Amino acid sequence: CASSPRTGTGHSETQYF.

The rearrangement links TRBV4-1 to TRBJ2-4; D unresolved. Germline V CDR1 and CDR2: MGHRA, YSYEKL. With 2 bases removed from V and 0 bases from J, the gap between germline ends came to 8 bases. This CDR3 is built from 15 residues. CDR3 protein: CASSQPVLAKNIQYF. The CDR3 region has the DNA TGCGCCAGCAGCCAACCGGTCCTAGCCAAAAACATTCAGTACTTC.

This clonotype occurred many times. The rearrangement uses TRBV7-9 and TRBJ2-2; perhaps TRBD2 as D (6 bases). The CDR3 has 17 residues. The V gene lost 5 bases and the J gene lost 1 base, with 17 bases spanning the gap. The germline V gene has CDR1 SEHNR and CDR2 FQNEAQ (reference sequence). The CDR3 sequence: CASSGYWGELNTGELFF. CDR3 coding DNA: TGTGCCAGCAGCGGCTACTGGGGGGAGCTGAACACCGGGGAGCTGTTTTTT.

The table lists this clonotype with many counts. The chain recombines TRBV2 with TRBJ2-5; D not resolved. V was trimmed by 6 bases and J by 2 bases, leaving 7 bases between them. The CDR3 covers 12 residues. Per the germline V gene, CDR1 is SNHLY and CDR2 is FYNNEI. The CDR3 loop is CASRTWQETQYF. The CDR3 DNA follows: TGTGCCAGCAGGACCTGGCAAGAGACCCAGTACTTC.